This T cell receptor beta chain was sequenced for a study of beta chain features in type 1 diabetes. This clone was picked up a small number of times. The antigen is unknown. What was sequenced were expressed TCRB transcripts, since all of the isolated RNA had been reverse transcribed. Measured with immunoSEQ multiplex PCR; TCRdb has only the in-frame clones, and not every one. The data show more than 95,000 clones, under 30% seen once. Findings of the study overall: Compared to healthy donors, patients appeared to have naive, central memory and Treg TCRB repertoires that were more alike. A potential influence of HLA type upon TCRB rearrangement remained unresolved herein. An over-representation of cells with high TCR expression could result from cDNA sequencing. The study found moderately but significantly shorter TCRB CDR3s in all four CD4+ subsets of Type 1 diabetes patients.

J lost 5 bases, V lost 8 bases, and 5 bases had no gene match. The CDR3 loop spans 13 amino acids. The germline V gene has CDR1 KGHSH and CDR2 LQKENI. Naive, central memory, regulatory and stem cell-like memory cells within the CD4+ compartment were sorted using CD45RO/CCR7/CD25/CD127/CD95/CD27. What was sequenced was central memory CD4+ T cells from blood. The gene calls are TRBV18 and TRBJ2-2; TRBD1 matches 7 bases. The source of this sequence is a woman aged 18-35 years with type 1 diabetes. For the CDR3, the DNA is TGTGCCAGCCGACAGGGCCTTACCGGGGAGCTGTTTTTT. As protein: CASRQGLTGELFF.